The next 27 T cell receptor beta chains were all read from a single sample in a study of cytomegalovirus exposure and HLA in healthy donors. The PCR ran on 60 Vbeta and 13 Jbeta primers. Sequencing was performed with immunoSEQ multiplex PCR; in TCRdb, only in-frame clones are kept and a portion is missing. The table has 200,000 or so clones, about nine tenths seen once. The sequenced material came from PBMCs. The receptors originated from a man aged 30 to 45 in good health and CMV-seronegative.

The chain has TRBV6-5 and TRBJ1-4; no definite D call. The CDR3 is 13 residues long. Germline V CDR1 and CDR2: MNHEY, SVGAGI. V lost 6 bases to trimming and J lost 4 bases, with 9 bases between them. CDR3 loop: CASRRFSNEKLFF. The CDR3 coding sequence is TGTGCCAGCAGGAGGTTCAGTAATGAAAAACTGTTTTTT.

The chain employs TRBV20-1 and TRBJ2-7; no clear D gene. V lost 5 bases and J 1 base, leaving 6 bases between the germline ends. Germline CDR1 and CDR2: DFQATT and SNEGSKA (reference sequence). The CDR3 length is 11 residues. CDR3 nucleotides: TGCAGTGCTCGAGCGTCCTACGAGCAGTACTTC. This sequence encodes CSARASYEQYF.

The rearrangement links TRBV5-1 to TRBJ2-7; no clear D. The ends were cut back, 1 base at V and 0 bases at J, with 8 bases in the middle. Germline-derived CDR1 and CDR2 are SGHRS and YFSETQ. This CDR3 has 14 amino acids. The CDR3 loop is CASSLLVSSYEQYF. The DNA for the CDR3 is TGCGCCAGCAGCTTGCTGGTCAGCTCCTACGAGCAGTACTTC.

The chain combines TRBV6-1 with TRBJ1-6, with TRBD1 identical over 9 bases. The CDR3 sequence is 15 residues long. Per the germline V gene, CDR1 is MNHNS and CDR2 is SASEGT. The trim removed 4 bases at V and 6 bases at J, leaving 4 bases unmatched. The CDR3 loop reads CASSGRQGVNSPLHF. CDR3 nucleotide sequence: TGTGCCAGCAGTGGACGACAGGGGGTTAATTCACCCCTCCACTTT.

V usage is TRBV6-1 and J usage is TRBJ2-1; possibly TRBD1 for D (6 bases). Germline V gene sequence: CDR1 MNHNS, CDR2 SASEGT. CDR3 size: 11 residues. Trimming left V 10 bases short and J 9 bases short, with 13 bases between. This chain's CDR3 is CAILRGFEQFF. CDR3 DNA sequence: TGTGCCATCCTCAGGGGATTTGAGCAGTTCTTC.

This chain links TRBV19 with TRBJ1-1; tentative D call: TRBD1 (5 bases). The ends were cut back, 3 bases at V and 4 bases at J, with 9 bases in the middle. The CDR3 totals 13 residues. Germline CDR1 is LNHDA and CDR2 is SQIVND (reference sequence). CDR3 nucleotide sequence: TGTGCCAGTAGTATGGGAGGGGCCACTGAAGCTTTCTTT. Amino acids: CASSMGGATEAFF.

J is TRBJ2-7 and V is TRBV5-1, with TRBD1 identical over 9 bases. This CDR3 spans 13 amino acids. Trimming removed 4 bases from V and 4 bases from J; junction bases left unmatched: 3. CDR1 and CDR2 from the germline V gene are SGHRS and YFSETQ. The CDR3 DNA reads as TGCGCCAGCAGCGGGACAGGGCCGTACGAGCAGTACTTC. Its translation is CASSGTGPYEQYF. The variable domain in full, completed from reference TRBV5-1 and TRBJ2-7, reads KAGVTQTPRYLIKTRGQQVTLSCSPISGHRSVSWYQQTPGQGLQFLFEYFSETQRNKGNFPGRFSGRQFSNSRSEMNVSTLELGDSALYLCASSGTGPYEQYFGPGTRLTVT.

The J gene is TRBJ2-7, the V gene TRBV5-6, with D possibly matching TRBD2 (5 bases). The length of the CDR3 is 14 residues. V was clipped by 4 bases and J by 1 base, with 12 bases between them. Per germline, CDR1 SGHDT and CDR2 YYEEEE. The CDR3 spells CASSVAPGSYEQYF. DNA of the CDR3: TGTGCCAGCAGCGTAGCTCCGGGGTCCTACGAGCAGTACTTC. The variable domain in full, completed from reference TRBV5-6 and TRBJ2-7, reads DAGVTQSPTHLIKTRGQQVTLRCSPKSGHDTVSWYQQALGQGPQFIFQYYEEEERQRGNFPDRFSGHQFPNYSSELNVNALLLGDSALYLCASSVAPGSYEQYFGPGTRLTVT.

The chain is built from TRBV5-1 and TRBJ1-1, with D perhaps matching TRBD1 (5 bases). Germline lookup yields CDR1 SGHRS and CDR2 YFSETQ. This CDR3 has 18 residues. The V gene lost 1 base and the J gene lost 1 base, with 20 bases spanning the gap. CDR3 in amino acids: CASSLNGRQGSWNTEAFF. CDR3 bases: TGCGCCAGCAGCTTGAATGGTCGGCAGGGATCATGGAACACTGAAGCTTTCTTT.

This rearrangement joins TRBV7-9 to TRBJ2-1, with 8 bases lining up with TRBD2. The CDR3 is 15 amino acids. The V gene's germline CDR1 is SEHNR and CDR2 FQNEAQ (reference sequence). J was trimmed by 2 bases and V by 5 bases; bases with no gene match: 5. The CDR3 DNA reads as TGTGCCAGCAGCCGGACTAGCCCACCCTACAATGAGCAGTTCTTC. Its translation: CASSRTSPPYNEQFF.

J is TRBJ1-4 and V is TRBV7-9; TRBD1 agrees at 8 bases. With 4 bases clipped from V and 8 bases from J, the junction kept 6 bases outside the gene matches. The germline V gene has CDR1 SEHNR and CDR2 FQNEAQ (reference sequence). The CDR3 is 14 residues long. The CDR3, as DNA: TGTGCCAGCAGCTCTGGACAGGGACGGGAAAAACTGTTTTTT. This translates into CASSSGQGREKLFF.

The CDR3 region is CASGRGGRFEQYF. CDR3 in DNA: TGTGCCAGCGGACGAGGAGGGCGCTTCGAGCAGTACTTC. V is TRBV7-9 and J is TRBJ2-7; the D gene is possibly TRBD2 (6 bases). The V and J ends lost 8 bases and 6 bases respectively, with 17 bases between them. Germline loops: CDR1 SEHNR, CDR2 FQNEAQ (reference sequence). This CDR3 spans 13 amino acids.

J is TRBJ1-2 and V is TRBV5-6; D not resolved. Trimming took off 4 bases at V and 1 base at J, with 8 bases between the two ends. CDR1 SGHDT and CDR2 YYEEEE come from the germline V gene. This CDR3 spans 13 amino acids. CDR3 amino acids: CASSQTDNYGYTF. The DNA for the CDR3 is TGTGCCAGCAGCCAAACAGATAACTATGGCTACACCTTC.

CDR3: CASSQDLVGNQPQHF. The CDR3 DNA is TGCGCCAGCAGCCAAGATTTGGTAGGCAATCAGCCCCAGCATTTT. The chain employs TRBV4-1 and TRBJ1-5, with D hard to call. The V end lost 0 bases, the J end lost 2 bases, and 8 bases lay between the germline ends. The CDR3 loop spans 15 amino acids. In germline, CDR1 is MGHRA, CDR2 YSYEKL.

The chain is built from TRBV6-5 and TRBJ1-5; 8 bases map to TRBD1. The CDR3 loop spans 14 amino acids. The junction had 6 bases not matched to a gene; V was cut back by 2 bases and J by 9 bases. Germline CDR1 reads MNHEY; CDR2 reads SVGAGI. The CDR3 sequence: CASSYEQGVRPQHF. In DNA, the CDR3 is TGTGCCAGCAGTTACGAACAGGGGGTAAGGCCCCAGCATTTT.

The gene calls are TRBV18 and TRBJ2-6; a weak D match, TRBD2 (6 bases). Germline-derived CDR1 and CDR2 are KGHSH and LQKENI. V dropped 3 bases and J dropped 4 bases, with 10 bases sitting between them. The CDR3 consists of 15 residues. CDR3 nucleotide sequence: TGTGCCAGCTCACCGGAGGGGTCGGGGGCCAACGTCCTGACTTTC. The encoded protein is CASSPEGSGANVLTF. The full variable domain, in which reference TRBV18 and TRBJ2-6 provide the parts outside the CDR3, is NAGVMQNPRHLVRRRGQEARLRCSPMKGHSHVYWYRQLPEEGLKFMVYLQKENIIDESGMPKERFSAEFPKEGPSILRIQQVVRGDSAAYFCASSPEGSGANVLTFGAGSRLTVL.

DNA for the CDR3: TGTGCCAGCATTGAGAGTATCTCTGGAAACACCATATATTTT. It translates to CASIESISGNTIYF. The J gene is TRBJ1-3, the V gene TRBV28; D gene uncertain. Germline assignment: CDR1 MDHEN and CDR2 SYDVKM. The CDR3 contains 14 residues. Trimming cost V 7 bases and J 0 bases, with 10 bases left between them.

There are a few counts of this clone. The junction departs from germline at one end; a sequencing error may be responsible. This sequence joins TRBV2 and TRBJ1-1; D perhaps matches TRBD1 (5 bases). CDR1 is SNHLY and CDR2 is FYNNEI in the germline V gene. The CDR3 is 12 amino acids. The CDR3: CASSDSGTAAFF. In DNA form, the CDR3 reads TGTGCCAGCAGTGATTCGGGGACTGCAGCTTTCTTT.

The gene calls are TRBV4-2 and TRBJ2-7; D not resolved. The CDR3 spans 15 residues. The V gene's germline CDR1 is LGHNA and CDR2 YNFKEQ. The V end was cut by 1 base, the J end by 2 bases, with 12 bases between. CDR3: CASSQGTSGTYEQYF. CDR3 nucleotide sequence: TGTGCCAGCAGCCAAGGAACCTCAGGAACCTACGAGCAGTACTTC.

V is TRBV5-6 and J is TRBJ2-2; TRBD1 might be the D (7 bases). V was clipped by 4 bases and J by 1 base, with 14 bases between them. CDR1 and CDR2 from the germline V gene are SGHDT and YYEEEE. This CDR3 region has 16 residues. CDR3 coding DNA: TGTGCCAGCAGCCCGTACAGGGGACTGAACACCGGGGAGCTGTTTTTT. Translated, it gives CASSPYRGLNTGELFF.

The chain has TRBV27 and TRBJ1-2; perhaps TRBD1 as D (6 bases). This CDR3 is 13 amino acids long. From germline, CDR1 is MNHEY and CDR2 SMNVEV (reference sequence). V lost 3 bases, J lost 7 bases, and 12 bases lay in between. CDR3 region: CASSFRQDAGYTF. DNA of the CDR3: TGTGCCAGCAGTTTCAGACAGGATGCTGGCTACACCTTC.

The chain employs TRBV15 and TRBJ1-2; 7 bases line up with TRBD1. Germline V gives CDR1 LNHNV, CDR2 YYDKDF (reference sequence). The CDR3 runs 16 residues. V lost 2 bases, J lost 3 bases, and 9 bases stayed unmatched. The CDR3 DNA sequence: TGTGCCACCAGCAGACGTCGGCCAGGGGGAGACTATGGCTACACCTTC. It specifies CATSRRRPGGDYGYTF.

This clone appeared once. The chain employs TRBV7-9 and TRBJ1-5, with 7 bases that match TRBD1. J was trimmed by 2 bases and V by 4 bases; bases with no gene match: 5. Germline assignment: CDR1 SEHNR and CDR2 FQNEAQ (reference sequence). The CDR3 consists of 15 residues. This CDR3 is CASSYTGVGNQPQHF. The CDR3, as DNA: TGTGCCAGCAGCTACACAGGGGTCGGCAATCAGCCCCAGCATTTT.

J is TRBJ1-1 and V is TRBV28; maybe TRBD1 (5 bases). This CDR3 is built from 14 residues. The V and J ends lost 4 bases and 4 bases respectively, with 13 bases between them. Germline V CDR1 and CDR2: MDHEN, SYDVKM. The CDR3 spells CASSYRGGRTEAFF. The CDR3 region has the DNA TGTGCCAGCAGTTATCGGGGGGGTCGCACTGAAGCTTTCTTT.

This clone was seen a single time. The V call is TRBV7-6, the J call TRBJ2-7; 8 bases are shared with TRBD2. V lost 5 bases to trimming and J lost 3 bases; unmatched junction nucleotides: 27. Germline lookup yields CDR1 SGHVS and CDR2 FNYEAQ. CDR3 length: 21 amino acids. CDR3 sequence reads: CASSPRWTVSSGSILDYEQYF. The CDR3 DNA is TGTGCCAGCAGCCCCCGATGGACAGTATCTAGCGGGTCTATACTGGACTACGAGCAGTACTTC.

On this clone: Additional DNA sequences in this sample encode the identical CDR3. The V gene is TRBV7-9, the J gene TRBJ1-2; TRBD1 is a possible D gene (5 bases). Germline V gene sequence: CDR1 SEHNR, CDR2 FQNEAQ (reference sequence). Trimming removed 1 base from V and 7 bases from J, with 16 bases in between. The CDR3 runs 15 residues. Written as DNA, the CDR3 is TGTGCCAGCAGCTTAGTTCCAGGGCCGGGGGGTGGCTACACCTTC. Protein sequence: CASSLVPGPGGGYTF. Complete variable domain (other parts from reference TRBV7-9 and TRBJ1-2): DTGVSQNPRHKITKRGQNVTFRCDPISEHNRLYWYRQTLGQGPEFLTYFQNEAQLEKSRLLSDRFSAERPKGSFSTLEIQRTEQGDSAMYLCASSLVPGPGGGYTFGSGTRLTVV.

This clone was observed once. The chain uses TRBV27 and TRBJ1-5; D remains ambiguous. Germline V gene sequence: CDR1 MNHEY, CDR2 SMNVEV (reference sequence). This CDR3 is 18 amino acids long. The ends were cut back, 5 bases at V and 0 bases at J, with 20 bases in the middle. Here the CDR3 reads CASSDRSVSVYSNQPQHF. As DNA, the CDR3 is TGTGCCAGCAGTGACCGCTCCGTCAGCGTGTATAGCAATCAGCCCCAGCATTTT.